The text below deals with one T cell receptor beta chain. Its antigen is not identified. This sample is part of a study of CD8 T cell repertoires and HIV-1 epitope variants. Study information: Tested: three Gag epitope families, Nef HW9 and YT9.

Measured with immunoSEQ multiplex PCR; TCRdb has only the in-frame clones, and not every one. The sample consists of 5,900 or so clones, about three fifths of them appearing once. The specimen sequenced was cultured CD8+ T cells derived from PBMCs. This TCR came from a male donor with HIV.

CDR3 in DNA: TGTGCCAGCAGTTACCGAGAAGGAGCATACTACGAGCAGTACTTC. Amino acid sequence: CASSYREGAYYEQYF. The rearrangement uses TRBV6-5 and TRBJ2-7, with D unclear. The germline V and J ends were trimmed by 2 bases and 3 bases, with 14 bases remaining between them. The CDR3 is made up of 15 amino acids. Germline-derived CDR1 and CDR2 are MNHEY and SVGAGI.